This T cell receptor (beta chain) emerged from a study of T cells in women clearing cervical HPV infection. This clone is deemed medium-sized by its frequency. All participants had a single incident cervical HPV16 infection, and prevalent HPV16 infections were excluded. TCRdb keeps only in-frame clones here, not all; method: immunoSEQ multiplex PCR. The sample's table shows roughly 30,000 clones. The sample comprised blood buffy coat. This TCR came from a woman between 18 and 75 years old with a cervical HPV16 infection that either progressed to CIN3+ or cleared (not recorded which).

The CDR3 here is CASSPRVTRGTSGSADTQYF. CDR3 DNA, as far as it was read: TGTGCCAGCAGCCCTAGAGTGACTCGAGGGACTAGCGGGAGTGCAGATACG. The V call is TRBV4-2, the J call TRBJ2-3; 14 nucleotides match TRBD2. The CDR3 goes on 3 residues after the read ends, and that part is filled in from the germline J gene. CDR1 LGHNA and CDR2 YNFKEQ come from the germline V gene. The CDR3 length is 20 residues. Unmatched junction bases numbered 16, after V lost 4 bases and J lost 4 bases.